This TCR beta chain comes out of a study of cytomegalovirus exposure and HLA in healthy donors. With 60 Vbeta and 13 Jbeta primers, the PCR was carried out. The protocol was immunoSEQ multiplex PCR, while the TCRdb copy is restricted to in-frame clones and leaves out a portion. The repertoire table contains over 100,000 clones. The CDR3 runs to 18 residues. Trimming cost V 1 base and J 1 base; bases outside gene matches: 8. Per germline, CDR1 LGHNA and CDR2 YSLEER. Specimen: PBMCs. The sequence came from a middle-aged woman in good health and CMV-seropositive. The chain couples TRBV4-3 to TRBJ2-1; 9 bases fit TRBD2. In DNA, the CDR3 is TGCGCCAGCAGCCAAGGAAATAGCGGGAGTACTTCCTACAATGAGCAGTTCTTC. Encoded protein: CASSQGNSGSTSYNEQFF.